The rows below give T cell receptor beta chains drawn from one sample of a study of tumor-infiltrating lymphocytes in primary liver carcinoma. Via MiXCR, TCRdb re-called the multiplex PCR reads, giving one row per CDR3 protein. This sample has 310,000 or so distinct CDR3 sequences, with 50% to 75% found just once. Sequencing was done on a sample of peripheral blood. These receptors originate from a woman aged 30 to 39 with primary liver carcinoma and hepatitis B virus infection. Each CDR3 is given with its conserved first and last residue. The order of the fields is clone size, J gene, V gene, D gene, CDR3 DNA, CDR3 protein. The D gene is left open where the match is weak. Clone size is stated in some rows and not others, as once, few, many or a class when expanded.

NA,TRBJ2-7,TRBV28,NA,TGTGCCAGCAGTTTTTACTTCGAGCAGTACTTC,CASSFYFEQYF
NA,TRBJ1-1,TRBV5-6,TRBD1,TGTGCCAGCAGCTTCGGGGACAGTATGAACACTGAAGCTTTCTTT,CASSFGDSMNTEAFF
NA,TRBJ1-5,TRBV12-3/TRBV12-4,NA,TGTGCTTGTGGCGCGTGCAATCAGCCCCAGCATTTT,CACGACNQPQHF
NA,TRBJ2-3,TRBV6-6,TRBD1,TGTGCCAGCAGTTTGACAGGGGGATCTGACACAGATACGCAGTATTTT,CASSLTGGSDTDTQYF
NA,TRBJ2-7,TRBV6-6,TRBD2,TGTGCCAGCAGTCACGGAGATAGCGGGGGACTCTACGAGCAGTACTTC,CASSHGDSGGLYEQYF
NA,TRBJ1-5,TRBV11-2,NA,TGTGCCGACAGCCCTAGCCACAATCAGCCCCAGCATTTT,CADSPSHNQPQHF
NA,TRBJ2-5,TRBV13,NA,TGTGCCAACAGCTTAGGCCGGGAGACCCAGTACTTC,CANSLGRETQYF
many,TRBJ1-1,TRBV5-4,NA,TGTGCCAGCAGCTTAGGGGGGGCGAGTACTGAAGCTTTCTTT,CASSLGGASTEAFF
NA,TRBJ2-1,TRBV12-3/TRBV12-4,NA,TGTGCCAGCAGCTACGGACTGCGAGGCTACAATGAGCCGTTCTTC,CASSYGLRGYNEPFF
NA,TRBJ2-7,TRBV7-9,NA,TGTGCCAGCAGCCCTATCCACGAGCAGTACTTC,CASSPIHEQYF
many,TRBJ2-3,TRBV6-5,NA,TGTGCCAGCAGTTACCAAGCAACTACGGGGGTCGATACGCAGTATTTT,CASSYQATTGVDTQYF
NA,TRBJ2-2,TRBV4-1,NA,TGCGCCAGCAGCAGGGAAGGGTCGAACACCGGGGAGCTGTTTTTT,CASSREGSNTGELFF
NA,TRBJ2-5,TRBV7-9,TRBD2,TGTGCCAGCATCCTTCTAGCGGGAGGGCCGGAGACCCAGTACTTC,CASILLAGGPETQYF
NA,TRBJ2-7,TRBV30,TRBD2,TGTGCCAGGAGTATCGGCTCGGGACTAGCCCGGCACGAGCAGTACTTC,CARSIGSGLARHEQYF
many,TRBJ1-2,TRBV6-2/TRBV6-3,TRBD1,TGTGCCAGCAGTTCGTCACGGGACAGCGTCTATGGCTACACCTTC,CASSSSRDSVYGYTF
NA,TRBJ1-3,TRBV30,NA,TGTGCCTGCCAACCGGCGGGTTCTGGAAACACCATATATTTT,CACQPAGSGNTIYF
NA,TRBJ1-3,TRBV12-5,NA,TGTGCTAGTGGTCCGGGATCCAGTAGAAACACCACATATTTT,CASGPGSSRNTTYF
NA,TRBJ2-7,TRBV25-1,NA,TGTGCCAGCAGTGATAGGGAGAGGAGATACGAGCAATACTTC,CASSDRERRYEQYF
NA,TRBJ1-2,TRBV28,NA,TGTGCTAGCAGCACGGGGCGCGACTATGGCTACACCTTC,CASSTGRDYGYTF
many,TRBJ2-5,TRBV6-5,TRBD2,TGTGCCAGCAGCTTTCAAGGGAGGGAGCAAGAGACCCAGTACTTC,CASSFQGREQETQYF
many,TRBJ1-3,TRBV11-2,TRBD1,TGTGCCAGCAGCCAAATCTTCCGGACAGGCATCTCTGGAAACACCATATATTTT,CASSQIFRTGISGNTIYF
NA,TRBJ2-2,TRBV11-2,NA,TGTGCCAGCAGGCCTCTAGCAGCGAACACCGGGGAGCTGCTTTTT,CASRPLAANTGELLF
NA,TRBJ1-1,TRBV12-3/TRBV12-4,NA,TGTGCCAGCAGTCCAGTGGACCCAACACCTGAAGCTTTCTTT,CASSPVDPTPEAFF
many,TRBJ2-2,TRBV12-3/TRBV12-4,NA,TGTGCCAGCACCTGGGGGGCAAACACCGGGGAGCTGTTTTTT,CASTWGANTGELFF
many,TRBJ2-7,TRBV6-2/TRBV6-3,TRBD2,TGTGCCAGCAGTTTCGTTAGCGGGCCCCTCTCCTACGAGCAGTACTTC,CASSFVSGPLSYEQYF
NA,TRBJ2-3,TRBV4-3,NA,TGCATCAGCAGCCAAGCCACAGATACACAGTATTTT,CISSQATDTQYF
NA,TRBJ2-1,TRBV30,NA,TGTGCCTGGAGTGTACAATGGCAAGGAGACTCATTCAATGAGCAGTTCTTC,CAWSVQWQGDSFNEQFF
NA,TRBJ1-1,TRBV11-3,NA,TGTGCCAGGACCTATCGGGCGGGGATGAACACTGAAGCTTTCTTT,CARTYRAGMNTEAFF
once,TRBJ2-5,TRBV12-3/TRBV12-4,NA,TGTGCCAGCAACTTGGCCAACGGAGACGAGACCCAGTACTTC,CASNLANGDETQYF
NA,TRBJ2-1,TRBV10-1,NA,TGCGCCAGCGGACGACAGGTCTATGAGCAGTTCTTC,CASGRQVYEQFF
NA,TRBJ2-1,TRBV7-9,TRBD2,TGTGCCAGCAGCTTAGTAGGACTAGCGGGAGGTGAGCAGTTCTTC,CASSLVGLAGGEQFF
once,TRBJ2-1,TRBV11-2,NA,TGTGTCAGCATCTTAGATCCGACGGAATACAATGAGCAGTTCTTC,CVSILDPTEYNEQFF
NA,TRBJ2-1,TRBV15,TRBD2,TGTGCCACCAGCTCCAGAGGAGCTAGCGGGAGTAATGAGCAGTTCTTC,CATSSRGASGSNEQFF
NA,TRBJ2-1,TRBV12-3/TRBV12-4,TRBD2,TGTGCCAGTTGTTTACTAGCGGGAGGTTCGAGCTCCTACAATGAGCAGTTCTTC,CASCLLAGGSSSYNEQFF
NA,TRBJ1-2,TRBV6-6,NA,TGTGCCAGCAGTTCGGACCGGGAAGGGTATGGCTACACCTTC,CASSSDREGYGYTF
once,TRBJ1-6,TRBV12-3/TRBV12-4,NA,TGTGCCAGCAGCTGGGGTAATTCACCCCTCCACTTT,CASSWGNSPLHF
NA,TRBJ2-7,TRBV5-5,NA,TGTGCCAGCAGTCTTAGGGCAACCTTCTACGAGCAGTACTTC,CASSLRATFYEQYF
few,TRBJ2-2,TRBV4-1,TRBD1,TGCGCCAGCAGCCCCCCGGGACAGGGTTACACCGGGGAGCTGTTTTTT,CASSPPGQGYTGELFF
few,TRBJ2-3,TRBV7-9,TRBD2,TGTGCCAGCAGCCGAGGACTAGCGGGAGGAGGAGATACGCAGTATTTT,CASSRGLAGGGDTQYF
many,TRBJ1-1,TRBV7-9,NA,TGTGCCAGCAGCCTGAGCGGAACTGAAGCTTTCTTT,CASSLSGTEAFF
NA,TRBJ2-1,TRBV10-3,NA,TGTGCCATCAGTGAGACGACAGGTGAGCAGTTCTTC,CAISETTGEQFF
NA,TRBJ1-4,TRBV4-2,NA,TGTGCCAGCAGCCAAGTTGACCCCGGTGAAAAACTGCTTTTT,CASSQVDPGEKLLF